What follows are 9 T cell receptor beta chains derived from one specimen sequenced in a study (dated by TCRdb to between 2015 and 2016). Preparation of the library involved 5' RACE. Sequencing was performed on an Illumina MiSeq. TCRdb reprocessed the public reads (quality trimming at Q25 with fastp, clone calling with MiXCR) and kept in-frame beta chains. Each CDR3 protein gets just one entry, which takes the most common genes and DNA from the rows behind it. This sample gives 45,000 to 55,000 distinct CDR3 sequences in total; about 24% of them show up just once. Around 3% of the sample is held by the ten biggest clonotypes. Sequenced material: tumor-infiltrating naive CD4+ T cells sorted from the breast tumor. Interpreted using the paper, the cell subset or site label stands for: naive CD4+ T cells, CD4+CD45RA+CD25-. The receptors were gathered from a female donor with breast cancer.

The chain combines TRBV9 with TRBJ2-1; 9 nucleotides align to TRBD2. V was clipped by 4 bases and J by 7 bases; unmatched bases: 12. Per germline, CDR1 SGDLS and CDR2 YYNGEE. This CDR3 comprises 16 residues. The DNA for the CDR3 is TGTGCCAGCAGCCCTCGGCGGCTAGCGGGAAGGAATGAGCAGTTCTTC. Translated, it gives CASSPRRLAGRNEQFF.

The sample holds many counts of this clonotype. Sequence at one end of the junction differs from germline and may be a read error. The rearrangement joins TRBV5-1 to TRBJ1-6; D ambiguous. This CDR3 contains 14 residues. Germline V CDR1 and CDR2: SGHRS, YFSETQ. The CDR3 nucleotides are TGCGCCAGCAGTTTGGGTGGAAGGAATTCACCCCTCCACTTT. Translating it yields CASSLGGRNSPLHF.

The chain has TRBV4-1 and TRBJ2-1; 8 bases are a match to TRBD2. With 0 bases clipped from V and 4 bases from J, the junction kept 29 bases outside the gene matches. The V gene's germline CDR1 is MGHRA and CDR2 YSYEKL. The CDR3 consists of 24 residues. This CDR3 reads CASSQEMVNRYQSTSGRLYNEQFF. CDR3 DNA: TGCGCCAGCAGCCAAGAGATGGTGAACAGATATCAGTCTACTAGCGGACGTCTTTACAATGAGCAGTTCTTC.

The chain joins TRBV20-1 to TRBJ2-5; 10 bases align to TRBD2. Trimming removed 4 bases from V and 4 bases from J; junction bases left unmatched: 12. Germline V CDR1 and CDR2: DFQATT, SNEGSKA (reference sequence). The CDR3 contains 16 residues. The CDR3 bases are TGCAGTGCTACTAGCGGGGGATGGATAGGTTTAGAGACCCAGTACTTC. It specifies CSATSGGWIGLETQYF.

This clonotype was detected a few times. The chain employs TRBV12-3 or TRBV12-4 and TRBJ2-5, with 14 bases lining up with TRBD2. V shed 6 bases, J shed 4 bases, and the junction held 7 bases outside the gene matches. The CDR3 sequence is 16 residues long. This CDR3 reads CASSPRLAGGAETQYF. The CDR3 nucleotides are TGTGCCAGCAGCCCTCGACTAGCGGGAGGGGCAGAGACCCAGTACTTC.

This clonotype was recorded a few times. The V and J genes are TRBV7-2 and TRBJ2-5; maybe TRBD2 (6 bases). The CDR3 spans 14 residues. V gave up 5 bases and J gave up 5 bases, with 15 bases separating them. The germline V gene has CDR1 SGHTA and CDR2 FQGNSA. The CDR3 spells CASSRYAGGETQYF. CDR3 nucleotide sequence: TGTGCCAGCAGCCGCTATGCAGGAGGGGAGACCCAGTACTTC.

CDR3 sequence: CASSLDLAGGRRETQYF. In DNA, the CDR3 is TGTGCCAGCAGCTTAGACCTAGCGGGGGGCCGTCGGGAGACCCAGTACTTC. This rearrangement joins TRBV7-9 to TRBJ2-5; TRBD2 agrees at 11 bases. V shed 1 base, J shed 5 bases, and the junction held 9 bases outside the gene matches. The germline gives CDR1 SEHNR, CDR2 FQNEAQ (reference sequence). CDR3 length: 17 amino acids. The whole variable domain, remainder taken from reference TRBV7-9 and TRBJ2-5, is DTGVSQNPRHKITKRGQNVTFRCDPISEHNRLYWYRQTLGQGPEFLTYFQNEAQLEKSRLLSDRFSAERPKGSFSTLEIQRTEQGDSAMYLCASSLDLAGGRRETQYFGPGTRLLVL.

In the case of this clonotype: Without the conserved terminal phenylalanine or tryptophan, this CDR3 likely stems from a read error. This chain uses TRBV5-4 with TRBJ1-1, with D possibly TRBD1 on 5 matching bases. CDR1 SGHNT and CDR2 YYREEE come from the germline V gene (reference sequence). Deletions cut 9 bases from V and 4 bases from J, with 19 bases between. CDR3 length: 14 amino acids. CDR3 DNA sequence: TGTGCCACCACCTCAATGGACACCGGCACTGAAGCTTTCTCT. It translates to CATTSMDTGTEAFS.

In DNA, the CDR3 is TGCGCCAGCAGCCCCGGGAGACCCACCACCGGGGAGCTGTTTTTT. This sequence encodes CASSPGRPTTGELFF. The chain recombines TRBV5-1 with TRBJ2-2; maybe TRBD2 (6 bases). The germline gives CDR1 SGHRS, CDR2 YFSETQ. The CDR3 is 15 residues long. Trimming took off 4 bases at V and 4 bases at J, with 14 bases between the two ends. The complete variable domain, with remaining parts taken from reference TRBV5-1 and TRBJ2-2, reads KAGVTQTPRYLIKTRGQQVTLSCSPISGHRSVSWYQQTPGQGLQFLFEYFSETQRNKGNFPGRFSGRQFSNSRSEMNVSTLELGDSALYLCASSPGRPTTGELFFGEGSRLTVL.